What follows are 25 T cell receptor beta chains derived from one specimen sequenced in a study of cytomegalovirus exposure and HLA in healthy donors. PCR involved 60 Vbeta and 13 Jbeta primers. Profiling relied on immunoSEQ multiplex PCR, and the TCRdb table lists in-frame clones only, not all of them. The data show some 130,000 clones, around nine tenths seen once. Sequencing was carried out using PBMCs. These receptors were taken from a woman in her thirties in good health and CMV-seronegative.

This chain uses TRBV15 with TRBJ2-4; a possible D gene is TRBD2 (5 bases). The CDR3 has 15 residues. Germline V lookup: CDR1 LNHNV, CDR2 YYDKDF (reference sequence). Trimming stripped 1 base from V and 5 bases from J, with 12 bases between. This CDR3 is CATSRGRGRQNIQYF. Written as DNA, the CDR3 is TGTGCCACCAGCAGAGGAAGAGGGCGACAAAACATTCAGTACTTC.

This clone showed up just a few times. This sequence joins TRBV2 and TRBJ1-3, with D perhaps TRBD1 (5 bases). V dropped 6 bases and J dropped 0 bases, with 9 bases sitting between them. The CDR3 is made up of 14 amino acids. CDR1 and CDR2 (germline): SNHLY, FYNNEI. The CDR3 sequence is CASRATASGNTIYF. CDR3 DNA: TGTGCCAGCAGAGCGACAGCCTCTGGAAACACCATATATTTT.

The table lists this clone with a few counts. The chain links TRBV6-6 to TRBJ1-1, with 8 bases identical to TRBD1. The CDR3 covers 14 residues. The junction had 7 bases not matched to a gene; V was cut back by 6 bases and J by 4 bases. Looked up from germline, CDR1 is MNHNY and CDR2 is SVGAGI (reference sequence). CDR3 nucleotide sequence: TGTGCCAGCAGCTCTGGACAGGGAGGCACTGAAGCTTTCTTT. Its protein product is CASSSGQGGTEAFF.

The chain links TRBV7-6 to TRBJ1-1; the D is unclear. Trimming took off 1 base at V and 5 bases at J, with 17 bases between the two ends. CDR1 SGHVS and CDR2 FNYEAQ come from the germline V gene. This CDR3 is built from 16 residues. CDR3 region: CASSLGGPASGTEAFF. The CDR3 DNA reads as TGTGCCAGCAGCTTAGGAGGGCCGGCATCTGGTACTGAAGCTTTCTTT.

The V gene is TRBV7-5, the J gene TRBJ1-2. TRBV7-5 is flagged as a pseudogene. CDR3 length: 17 amino acids. CDR3 in DNA: TGTGCCAGAAGCTTAGAGGCGGGGTGGAGGGTACCGTGTGGCTACACCTTC. This sequence encodes CARSLEAGWRVPCGYTF.

This clone has a handful of counts. The rearrangement links TRBV7-2 to TRBJ1-1, with D uncertain. The V and J ends lost 5 bases and 1 base respectively, with 8 bases between them. The CDR3 is 13 amino acids. Germline values: CDR1 SGHTA, CDR2 FQGNSA. CDR3 coding DNA: TGTGCCAGCAGCAAAGCAGGGAACACTGAAGCTTTCTTT. Translating it yields CASSKAGNTEAFF.

The chain employs TRBV20-1 and TRBJ2-7; TRBD1 might be the D (6 bases). This CDR3 has 11 amino acids. Trimming stripped 6 bases from V and 2 bases from J, with 8 bases between. CDR1 is DFQATT, CDR2 SNEGSKA, per germline (reference sequence). CDR3 in DNA: TGCAGTGCCAGGACAGCCTACGAGCAGTACTTC. Its protein is CSARTAYEQYF.

CDR3 nucleotides: TGTGCCTGGAGTGTAATAACGGGACTAGCGGGAGGGTTAGCTAATGACTACGAGCAGTACTTC. Its translation: CAWSVITGLAGGLANDYEQYF. This chain uses TRBV30 with TRBJ2-7, with TRBD2 matching 16 bases. CDR1 is GTSNPN, CDR2 SVGIG, per germline (reference sequence). The CDR3 is made up of 21 amino acids. The V segment lost 0 bases and the J segment 3 bases; nucleotides outside the gene matches: 17. The full variable domain, in which reference TRBV30 and TRBJ2-7 provide the parts outside the CDR3, is SQTIHQWPATLVQPVGSPLSLECTVEGTSNPNLYWYRQAAGRGLQLLFYSVGIGQISSEVPQNLSASRPQDRQFILSSKKLLLSDSGFYLCAWSVITGLAGGLANDYEQYFGPGTRLTVT.

The rearrangement links TRBV7-9 to TRBJ2-3, with TRBD2 as a possible D gene (6 bases). The V end lost 3 bases, the J end lost 3 bases, and 10 bases lay between the germline ends. The CDR3 runs 14 residues. Looked up from germline, CDR1 is SEHNR and CDR2 is FQNEAQ (reference sequence). CDR3 amino acids: CASSLGGVTDTQYF. Written as DNA, the CDR3 is TGTGCCAGCAGCTTGGGCGGGGTAACAGATACGCAGTATTTT. Full variable domain (outside the CDR3, taken from reference TRBV7-9 and TRBJ2-3): DTGVSQNPRHKITKRGQNVTFRCDPISEHNRLYWYRQTLGQGPEFLTYFQNEAQLEKSRLLSDRFSAERPKGSFSTLEIQRTEQGDSAMYLCASSLGGVTDTQYFGPGTRLTVL.

The chain links TRBV27 to TRBJ2-1, with D perhaps TRBD1 (6 bases). In germline, CDR1 is MNHEY, CDR2 SMNVEV (reference sequence). With 5 bases removed from V and 9 bases from J, the gap between germline ends came to 20 bases. The length of the CDR3 is 15 residues. The CDR3 nucleotides read TGTGCCAGCAGTCCTCTACAGGGTTTTACAAGTGAGCAGTTCTTC. This encodes CASSPLQGFTSEQFF.

The genes are TRBV5-1 and TRBJ2-5; D remains ambiguous. Between the trimmed V and J ends, which lost 4 bases and 1 base, there was a span of 8 bases. This CDR3 spans 13 amino acids. Germline V lookup: CDR1 SGHRS, CDR2 YFSETQ. The CDR3 DNA reads TGCGCCAGCAGCCCCGGAGTCCAAGAGACCCAGTACTTC. The encoded protein is CASSPGVQETQYF.

This clone was counted once. The chain combines TRBV11-2 with TRBJ1-1; TRBD1 matches 7 bases. Germline CDR1 SGHAT, CDR2 FQNNGV. The CDR3 runs 15 residues. The J segment lost 4 bases and the V segment lost 1 base, leaving 6 bases of the junction unmatched. This CDR3 is CASSLGGQGGTEAFF. CDR3 nucleotide sequence: TGTGCCAGCAGCTTAGGGGGGCAGGGGGGCACTGAAGCTTTCTTT.

This clone was recorded once. The J gene is TRBJ2-7, the V gene TRBV11-2, with 8 positions matching TRBD1. The CDR3 is made up of 15 amino acids. After removal of 6 bases from V and 0 bases from J, the junction contained 7 bases not matched to a gene. Looked up from germline, CDR1 is SGHAT and CDR2 is FQNNGV. Here the CDR3 reads CASSGRGRSSYEQYF. The CDR3 DNA reads as TGTGCCAGCAGTGGCAGGGGGCGAAGCTCCTACGAGCAGTACTTC.

This rearrangement joins TRBV9 to TRBJ2-2, with 12 bases matching TRBD2. The germline V gene has CDR1 SGDLS and CDR2 YYNGEE. The V segment lost 4 bases and the J segment 6 bases; nucleotides outside the gene matches: 1. The CDR3 covers 14 residues. The CDR3, as DNA: TGTGCCAGCAGCTCTAGCGGGAGGGCCGGGGAGCTGTTTTTT. Translation: CASSSSGRAGELFF.

The chain employs TRBV27 and TRBJ2-5; the match to TRBD2 covers 12 bases. The J segment lost 5 bases and the V segment lost 3 bases, leaving 4 bases of the junction unmatched. Looked up from germline, CDR1 is MNHEY and CDR2 is SMNVEV (reference sequence). The CDR3 sequence is 15 residues long. The CDR3 region is CASSFASGRGETQYF. CDR3 bases: TGTGCCAGCAGTTTCGCTAGCGGGAGGGGGGAGACCCAGTACTTC.

This clone has a single count. This chain joins TRBV28 and TRBJ2-7, with 11 positions matching TRBD2. Germline V gene sequence: CDR1 MDHEN, CDR2 SYDVKM. Trimming at V came to 5 bases and at J to 3 bases, leaving 9 bases not matched to a gene. The CDR3 has 16 amino acids. Here the CDR3 DNA reads TGTGCCAGCAGTAACCTTGGGACTAGCGGAGACTACGAGCAGTACTTC. Protein sequence: CASSNLGTSGDYEQYF.

The genes are TRBV25-1 and TRBJ1-4; no reliable D call. V was shortened by 6 bases and J by 8 bases, with 16 bases between the two germline ends. Germline V CDR1 and CDR2: MGHDK, SYGVNS. The CDR3 totals 14 residues. The CDR3 region is CASSLWAGGEKLFF. The CDR3 DNA reads as TGTGCCAGCAGCCTTTGGGCGGGAGGCGAAAAACTGTTTTTT.

The V gene is TRBV6-6, the J gene TRBJ2-5, with D possibly being TRBD1 (5 bases). The CDR3 is 15 amino acids. V was trimmed by 2 bases and J by 2 bases, leaving 12 bases between them. CDR1 MNHNY and CDR2 SVGAGI come from the germline V gene (reference sequence). CDR3 nucleotides: TGTGCCAGCAGTTACACTACAGGTGTACAAGAGACCCAGTACTTC. Its translation is CASSYTTGVQETQYF.

The CDR3 DNA follows: TGTGCCACCAGGACAGGCGATTATAATTCACCCCTCCACTTT. Translation gives CATRTGDYNSPLHF. The V gene is TRBV7-2, the J gene TRBJ1-6; TRBD1 agrees at 7 bases. The J segment lost 4 bases and the V segment lost 10 bases, leaving 7 bases of the junction unmatched. The CDR3 has 14 residues. Germline loops: CDR1 SGHTA, CDR2 FQGNSA.

This clone was counted a few times. The CDR3 coding sequence is TGTGCCAGCTCACCGACAAGCTGGGGCACAGATACGCAGTATTTT. Translated, it gives CASSPTSWGTDTQYF. The V call is TRBV18, the J call TRBJ2-3; no definite D call. Germline assignment: CDR1 KGHSH and CDR2 LQKENI. The CDR3 extends over 15 amino acids. V was shortened by 3 bases and J by 1 base, with 11 bases between the two germline ends.

This chain connects TRBV9 to TRBJ1-5; D is unresolved. The CDR3 is 15 residues long. CDR1 and CDR2 (germline): SGDLS, YYNGEE. Trimming pared 0 bases from V and 2 bases from J, leaving 9 bases between. Written as DNA, the CDR3 is TGTGCCAGCAGCGTAGGACCGAGGGGCAATCAGCCCCAGCATTTT. Amino acids: CASSVGPRGNQPQHF.

This chain connects TRBV7-9 to TRBJ2-5; 13 bases line up with TRBD2. The J segment lost 2 bases and the V segment lost 5 bases, leaving 5 bases of the junction unmatched. Germline CDR1 and CDR2: SEHNR and FQNEAQ (reference sequence). The CDR3 spans 16 residues. CDR3 region: CASSRWTSGGQETQYF. CDR3 DNA sequence: TGTGCCAGCAGCCGATGGACTAGCGGGGGACAAGAGACCCAGTACTTC.

This clone has more than one count but fewer than ten. The V call is TRBV6-5, the J call TRBJ2-5; 9 nucleotides line up with TRBD1. Germline V gives CDR1 MNHEY, CDR2 SVGAGI. The CDR3 loop spans 15 amino acids. The junction had 10 bases not matched to a gene; V was cut back by 6 bases and J by 5 bases. CDR3 amino acids: CASSPGGTGFETQYF. In nucleotides, the CDR3 is TGTGCCAGCAGCCCCGGGGGGACAGGGTTTGAGACCCAGTACTTC.

This chain uses TRBV28 with TRBJ1-1, with a possible D match to TRBD1 (5 bases). Germline CDR1 is MDHEN and CDR2 is SYDVKM. V lost 4 bases to trimming and J lost 7 bases, with 7 bases between them. The CDR3 runs to 11 residues. The CDR3 region is CASSSGGEAFF. CDR3 coding DNA: TGTGCCAGCAGTTCGGGGGGTGAAGCTTTCTTT.

This sequence joins TRBV9 and TRBJ1-1, with D perhaps matching TRBD1 (5 bases). V was pared by 5 bases and J by 1 base, with 9 bases between. This CDR3 has 13 residues. Germline-derived CDR1 and CDR2 are SGDLS and YYNGEE. The CDR3 bases are TGTGCCAGCAGTCGGGACTCGAACACTGAAGCTTTCTTT. Translating gives CASSRDSNTEAFF.